This T cell receptor (beta chain) stems from a study of CD8+ T cells in alopecia areata. Whole-study context: Treated patients swallowed 5 to 10 mg of oral tofacitinib twice daily.

The treatment here: oral pan-JAK inhibitor, 5-10 mg twice daily. Alopecia areata patients provided lesional scalp punch biopsies and peripheral blood, both collected for the study. After isolation, RNA underwent reverse transcription to generate cDNA as the sequencing template. Libraries were prepared by immunoSEQ multiplex PCR; TCRdb keeps only in-frame clonotypes and omits some of them. The data show over 120,000 clones, around half seen once. This CDR3 has 15 residues. Trimming took off 3 bases at V and 2 bases at J, with 14 bases between the two ends. Germline assignment: CDR1 SGDLS and CDR2 YYNGEE.

This rearrangement joins TRBV9 to TRBJ2-5; D may correspond to TRBD1 or TRBD2 (6 bases each). The material sequenced was CD8+ T cells sorted from blood, taken at week 4, from a patient treated with tofacitinib. The origin of this receptor is a human donor with alopecia areata. DNA of the CDR3: TGTGCCAGCAGCGCAGGCTTAGGGGGGCAAGAGACCCAGTACTTC. As protein: CASSAGLGGQETQYF.